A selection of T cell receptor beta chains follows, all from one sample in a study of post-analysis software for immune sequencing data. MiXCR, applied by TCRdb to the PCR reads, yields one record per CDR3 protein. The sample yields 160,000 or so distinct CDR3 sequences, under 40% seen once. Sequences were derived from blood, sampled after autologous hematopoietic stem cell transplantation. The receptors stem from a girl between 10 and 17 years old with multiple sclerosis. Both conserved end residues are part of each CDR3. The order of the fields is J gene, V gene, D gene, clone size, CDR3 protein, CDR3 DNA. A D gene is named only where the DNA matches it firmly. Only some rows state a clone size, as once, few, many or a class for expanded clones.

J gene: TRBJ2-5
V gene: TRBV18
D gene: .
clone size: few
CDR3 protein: CASRPVTRIQETQYF
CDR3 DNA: TGTGCCAGCCGACCTGTGACTAGGATCCAAGAGACCCAGTACTTC

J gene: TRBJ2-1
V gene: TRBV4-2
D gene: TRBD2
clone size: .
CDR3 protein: CASSQLAGVVYNEQFF
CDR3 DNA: TGTGCCAGCAGCCAACTAGCGGGAGTGGTCTACAATGAGCAGTTCTTC

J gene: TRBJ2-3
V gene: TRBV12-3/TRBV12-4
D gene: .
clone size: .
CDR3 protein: CASSLVHPSTDTQYF
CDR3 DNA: TGTGCCAGCAGTTTAGTACACCCCTCCACAGATACGCAGTATTTT

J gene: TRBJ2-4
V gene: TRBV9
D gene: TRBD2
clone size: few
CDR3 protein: CASSVAGSGSGDIQYF
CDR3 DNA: TGTGCCAGCAGCGTAGCGGGTAGCGGGAGTGGGGACATTCAGTACTTC

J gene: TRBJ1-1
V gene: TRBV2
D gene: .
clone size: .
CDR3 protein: CASSEQGPGTEAFF
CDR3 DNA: TGTGCCAGCAGTGAACAGGGGCCGGGTACTGAAGCTTTCTTT

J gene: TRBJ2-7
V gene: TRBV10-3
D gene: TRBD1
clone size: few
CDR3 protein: CAIREGQGAPNEQYF
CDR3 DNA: TGTGCCATCAGAGAAGGACAGGGGGCTCCCAACGAGCAGTACTTC

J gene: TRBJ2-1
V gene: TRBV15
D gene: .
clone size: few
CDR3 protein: CATSRDSSHEQFF
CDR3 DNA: TGTGCCACCAGCAGAGATTCTAGTCATGAGCAGTTCTTC

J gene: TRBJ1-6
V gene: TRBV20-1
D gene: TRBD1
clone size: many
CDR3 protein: CSAKGQTSPLHF
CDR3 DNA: TGCAGTGCCAAGGGACAGACTTCACCCCTCCACTTT

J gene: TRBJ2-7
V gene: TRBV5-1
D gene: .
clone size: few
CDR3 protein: CASSTDPGRSYEQYF
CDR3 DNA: TGCGCCAGCAGCACCGACCCAGGTCGTTCCTACGAGCAGTACTTC

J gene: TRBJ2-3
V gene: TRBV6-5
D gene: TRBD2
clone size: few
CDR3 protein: CASSYSLGLAGAADTQYF
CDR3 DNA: TGTGCCAGCAGTTACTCCCTCGGGTTAGCGGGAGCTGCAGATACGCAGTATTTT

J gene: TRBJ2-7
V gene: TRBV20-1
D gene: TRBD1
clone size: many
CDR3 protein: CSASHNRGSYEQYF
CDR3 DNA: TGCAGTGCTAGCCACAACAGGGGGTCCTACGAGCAGTACTTC

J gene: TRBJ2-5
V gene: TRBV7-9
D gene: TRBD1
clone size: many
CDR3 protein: CASSSRPTGGRETQYF
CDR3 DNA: TGTGCCAGCAGCTCGCGCCCGACAGGGGGTAGGGAGACCCAGTACTTC

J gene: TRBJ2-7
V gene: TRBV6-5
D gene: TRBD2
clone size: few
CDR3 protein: CASSYGLAGVDPSSYEQYF
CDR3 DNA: TGTGCCAGCAGTTACGGACTAGCGGGAGTCGACCCCTCCTCCTACGAGCAGTACTTC

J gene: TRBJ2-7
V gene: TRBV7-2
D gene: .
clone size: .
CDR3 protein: CASSRQGSGRAYEQYF
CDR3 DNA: TGTGCCAGCAGCCGACAGGGTTCCGGGAGAGCCTACGAGCAGTACTTC

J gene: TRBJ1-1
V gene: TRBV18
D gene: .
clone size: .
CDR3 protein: CASSSQGLDTEAFF
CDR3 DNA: TGTGCCAGCTCATCGCAGGGGCTGGACACTGAAGCTTTCTTT